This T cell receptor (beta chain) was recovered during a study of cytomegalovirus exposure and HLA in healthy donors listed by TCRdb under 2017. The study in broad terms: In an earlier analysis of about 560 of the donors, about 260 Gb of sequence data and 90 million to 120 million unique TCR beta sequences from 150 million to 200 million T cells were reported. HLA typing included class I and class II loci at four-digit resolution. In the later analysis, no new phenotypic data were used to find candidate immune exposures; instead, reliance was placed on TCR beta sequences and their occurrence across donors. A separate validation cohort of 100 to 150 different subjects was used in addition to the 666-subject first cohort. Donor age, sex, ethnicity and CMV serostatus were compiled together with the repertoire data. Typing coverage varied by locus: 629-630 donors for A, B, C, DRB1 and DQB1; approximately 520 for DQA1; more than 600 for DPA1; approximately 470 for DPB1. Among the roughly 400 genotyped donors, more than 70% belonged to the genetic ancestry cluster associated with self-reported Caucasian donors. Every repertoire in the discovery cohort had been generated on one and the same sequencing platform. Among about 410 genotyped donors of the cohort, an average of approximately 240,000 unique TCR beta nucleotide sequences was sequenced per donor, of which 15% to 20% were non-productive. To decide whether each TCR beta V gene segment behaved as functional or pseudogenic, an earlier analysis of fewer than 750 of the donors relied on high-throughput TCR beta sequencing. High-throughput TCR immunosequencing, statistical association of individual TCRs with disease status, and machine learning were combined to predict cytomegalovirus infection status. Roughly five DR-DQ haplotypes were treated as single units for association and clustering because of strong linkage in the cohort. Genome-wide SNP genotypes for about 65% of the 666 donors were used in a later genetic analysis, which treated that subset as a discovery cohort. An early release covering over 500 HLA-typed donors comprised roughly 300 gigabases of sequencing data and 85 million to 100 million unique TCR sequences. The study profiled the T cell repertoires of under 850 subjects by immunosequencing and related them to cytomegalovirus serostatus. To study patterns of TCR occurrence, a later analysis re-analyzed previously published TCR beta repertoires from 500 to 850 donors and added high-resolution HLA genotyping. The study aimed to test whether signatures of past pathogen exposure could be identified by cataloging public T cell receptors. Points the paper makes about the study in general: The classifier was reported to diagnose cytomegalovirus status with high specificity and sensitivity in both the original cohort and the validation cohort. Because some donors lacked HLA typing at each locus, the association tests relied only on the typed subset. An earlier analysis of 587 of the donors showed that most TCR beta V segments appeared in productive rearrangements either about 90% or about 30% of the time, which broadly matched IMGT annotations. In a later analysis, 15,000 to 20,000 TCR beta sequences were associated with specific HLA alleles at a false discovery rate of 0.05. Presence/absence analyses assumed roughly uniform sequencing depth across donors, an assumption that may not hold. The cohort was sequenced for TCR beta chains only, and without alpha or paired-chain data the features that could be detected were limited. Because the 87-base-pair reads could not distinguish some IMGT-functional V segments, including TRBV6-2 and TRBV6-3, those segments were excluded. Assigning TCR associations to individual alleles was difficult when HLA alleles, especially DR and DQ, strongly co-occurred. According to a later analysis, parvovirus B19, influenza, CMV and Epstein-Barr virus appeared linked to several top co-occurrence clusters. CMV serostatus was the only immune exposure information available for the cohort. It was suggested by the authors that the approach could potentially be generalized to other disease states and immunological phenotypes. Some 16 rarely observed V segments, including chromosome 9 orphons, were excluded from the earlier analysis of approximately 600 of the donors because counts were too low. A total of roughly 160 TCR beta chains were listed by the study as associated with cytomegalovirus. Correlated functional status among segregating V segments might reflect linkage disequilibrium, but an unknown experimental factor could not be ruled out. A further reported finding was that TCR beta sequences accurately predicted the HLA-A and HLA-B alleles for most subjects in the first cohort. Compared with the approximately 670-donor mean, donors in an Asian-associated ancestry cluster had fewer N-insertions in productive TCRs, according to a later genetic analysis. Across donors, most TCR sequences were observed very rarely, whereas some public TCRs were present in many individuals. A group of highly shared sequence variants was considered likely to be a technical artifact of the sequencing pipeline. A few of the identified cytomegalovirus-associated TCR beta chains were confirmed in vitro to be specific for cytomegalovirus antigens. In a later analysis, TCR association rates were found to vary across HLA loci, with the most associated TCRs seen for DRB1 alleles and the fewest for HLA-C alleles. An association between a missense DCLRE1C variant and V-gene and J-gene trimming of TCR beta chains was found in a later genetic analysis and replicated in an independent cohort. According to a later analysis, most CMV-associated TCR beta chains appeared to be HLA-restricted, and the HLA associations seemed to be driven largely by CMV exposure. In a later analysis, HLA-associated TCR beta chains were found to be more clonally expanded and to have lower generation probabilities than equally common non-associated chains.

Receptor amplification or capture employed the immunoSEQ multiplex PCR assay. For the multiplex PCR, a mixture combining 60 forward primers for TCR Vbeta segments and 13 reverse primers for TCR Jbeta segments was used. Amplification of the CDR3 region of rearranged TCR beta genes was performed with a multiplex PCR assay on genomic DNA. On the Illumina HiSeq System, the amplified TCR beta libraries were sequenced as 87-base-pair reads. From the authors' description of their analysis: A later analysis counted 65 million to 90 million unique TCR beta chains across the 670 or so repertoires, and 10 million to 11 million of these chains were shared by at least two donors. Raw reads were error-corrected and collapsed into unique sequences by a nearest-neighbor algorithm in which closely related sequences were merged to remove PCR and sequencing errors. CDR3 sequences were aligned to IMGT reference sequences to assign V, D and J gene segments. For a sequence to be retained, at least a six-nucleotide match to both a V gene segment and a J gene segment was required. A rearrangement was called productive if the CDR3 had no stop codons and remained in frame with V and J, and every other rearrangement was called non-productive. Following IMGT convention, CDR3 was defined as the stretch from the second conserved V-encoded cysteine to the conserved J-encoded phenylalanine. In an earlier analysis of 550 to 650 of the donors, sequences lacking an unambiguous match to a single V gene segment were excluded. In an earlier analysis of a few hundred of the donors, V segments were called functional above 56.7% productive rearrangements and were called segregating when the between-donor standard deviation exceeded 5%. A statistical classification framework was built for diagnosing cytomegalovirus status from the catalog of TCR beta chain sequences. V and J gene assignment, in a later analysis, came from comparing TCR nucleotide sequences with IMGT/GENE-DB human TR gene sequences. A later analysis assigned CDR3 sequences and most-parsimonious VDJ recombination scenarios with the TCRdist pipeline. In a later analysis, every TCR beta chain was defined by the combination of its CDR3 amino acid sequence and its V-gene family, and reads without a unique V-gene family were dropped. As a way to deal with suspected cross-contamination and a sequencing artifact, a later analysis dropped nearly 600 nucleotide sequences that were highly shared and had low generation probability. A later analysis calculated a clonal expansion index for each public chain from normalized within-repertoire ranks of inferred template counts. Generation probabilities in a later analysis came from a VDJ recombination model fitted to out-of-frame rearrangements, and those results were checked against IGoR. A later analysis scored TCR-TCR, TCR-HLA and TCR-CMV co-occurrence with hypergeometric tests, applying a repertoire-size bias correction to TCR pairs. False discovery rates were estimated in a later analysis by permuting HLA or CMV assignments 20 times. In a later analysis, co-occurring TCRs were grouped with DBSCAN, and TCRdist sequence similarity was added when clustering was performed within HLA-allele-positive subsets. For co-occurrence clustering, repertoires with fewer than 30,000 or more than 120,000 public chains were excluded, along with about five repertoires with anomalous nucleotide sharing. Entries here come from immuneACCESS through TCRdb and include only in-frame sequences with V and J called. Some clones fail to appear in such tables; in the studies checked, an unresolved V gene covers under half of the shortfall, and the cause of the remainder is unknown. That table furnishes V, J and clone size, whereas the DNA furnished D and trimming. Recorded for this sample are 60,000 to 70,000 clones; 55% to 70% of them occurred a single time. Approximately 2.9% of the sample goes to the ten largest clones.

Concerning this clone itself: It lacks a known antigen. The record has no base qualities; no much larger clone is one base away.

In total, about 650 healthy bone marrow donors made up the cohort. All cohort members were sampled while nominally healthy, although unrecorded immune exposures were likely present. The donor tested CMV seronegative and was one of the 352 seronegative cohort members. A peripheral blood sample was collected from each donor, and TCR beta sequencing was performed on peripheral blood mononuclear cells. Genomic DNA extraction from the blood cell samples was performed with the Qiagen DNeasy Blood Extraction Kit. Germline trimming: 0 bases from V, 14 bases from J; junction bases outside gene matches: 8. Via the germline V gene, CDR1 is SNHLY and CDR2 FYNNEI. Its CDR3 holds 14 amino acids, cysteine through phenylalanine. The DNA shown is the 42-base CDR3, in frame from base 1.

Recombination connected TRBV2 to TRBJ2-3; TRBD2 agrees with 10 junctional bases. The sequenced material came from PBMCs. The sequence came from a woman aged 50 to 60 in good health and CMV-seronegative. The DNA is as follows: TGTGCCAGCAGTGAAGCCCTAGCGGGAGCGGTGGCGTATTTT. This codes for CASSEALAGAVAYF.